This TCR beta chain appears in the sequencing data of a study of Graves' ophthalmopathy and Graves' hyperthyroidism. A few counts support this clonotype. Scientists amplified the TCR beta CDR3 regions from RNA transcripts. RT-PCR with HTBI primers came first, then second-round multiplex PCR. TCRdb re-called the multiplex PCR reads with MiXCR, one entry per CDR3 protein. The sample lists 400,000 or so distinct CDR3 sequences, about 16% occurring once. The CDR3 loop spans 15 amino acids. The germline V gene has CDR1 SGHVS and CDR2 FQNEAQ. J was trimmed by 7 bases and V by 5 bases; bases with no gene match: 12.

The chain combines TRBV7-8 with TRBJ2-7; 9 bases align to TRBD1. The sequence came from a woman between 18 and 29 years old with stable Graves' hyperthyroidism. The sequencing sample was made of peripheral blood. CDR3 sequence reads: CASSQRRDRVWEQYF. Written as DNA, the CDR3 is TGTGCCAGCAGCCAGAGGCGGGACAGGGTGTGGGAGCAGTACTTC.